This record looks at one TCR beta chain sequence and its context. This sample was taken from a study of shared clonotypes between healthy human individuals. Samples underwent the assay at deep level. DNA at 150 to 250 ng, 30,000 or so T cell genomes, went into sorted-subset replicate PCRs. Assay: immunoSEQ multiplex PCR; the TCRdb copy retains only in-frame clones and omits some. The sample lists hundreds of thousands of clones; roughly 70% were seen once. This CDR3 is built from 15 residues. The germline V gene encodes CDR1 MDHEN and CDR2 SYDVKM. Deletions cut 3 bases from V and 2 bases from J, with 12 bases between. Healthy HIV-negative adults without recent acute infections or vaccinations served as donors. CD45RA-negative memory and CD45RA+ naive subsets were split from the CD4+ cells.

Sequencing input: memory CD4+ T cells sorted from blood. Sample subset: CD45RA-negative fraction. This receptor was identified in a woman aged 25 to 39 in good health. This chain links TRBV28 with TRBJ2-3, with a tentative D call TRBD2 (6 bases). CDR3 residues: CASSFPTRHTDTQYF. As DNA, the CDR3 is TGTGCCAGCAGTTTCCCGACTAGACACACAGATACGCAGTATTTT.